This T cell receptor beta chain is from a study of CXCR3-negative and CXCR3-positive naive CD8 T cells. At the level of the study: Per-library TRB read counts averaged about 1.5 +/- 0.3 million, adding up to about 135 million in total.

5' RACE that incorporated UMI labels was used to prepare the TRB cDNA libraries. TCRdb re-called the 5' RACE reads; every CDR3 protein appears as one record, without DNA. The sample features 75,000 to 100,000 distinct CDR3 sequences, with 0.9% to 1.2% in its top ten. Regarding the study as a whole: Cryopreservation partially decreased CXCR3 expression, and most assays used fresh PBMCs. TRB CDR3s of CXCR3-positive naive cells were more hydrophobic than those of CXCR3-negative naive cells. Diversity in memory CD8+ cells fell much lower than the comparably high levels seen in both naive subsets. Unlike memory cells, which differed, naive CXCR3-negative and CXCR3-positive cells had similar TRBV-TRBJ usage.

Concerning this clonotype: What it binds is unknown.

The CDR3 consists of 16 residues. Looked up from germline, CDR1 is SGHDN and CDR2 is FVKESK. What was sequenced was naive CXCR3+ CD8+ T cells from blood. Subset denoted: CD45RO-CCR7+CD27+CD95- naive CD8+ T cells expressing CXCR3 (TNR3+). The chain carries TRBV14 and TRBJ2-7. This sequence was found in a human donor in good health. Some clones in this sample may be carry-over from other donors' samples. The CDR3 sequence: CASSQDEVAASYEQYF.